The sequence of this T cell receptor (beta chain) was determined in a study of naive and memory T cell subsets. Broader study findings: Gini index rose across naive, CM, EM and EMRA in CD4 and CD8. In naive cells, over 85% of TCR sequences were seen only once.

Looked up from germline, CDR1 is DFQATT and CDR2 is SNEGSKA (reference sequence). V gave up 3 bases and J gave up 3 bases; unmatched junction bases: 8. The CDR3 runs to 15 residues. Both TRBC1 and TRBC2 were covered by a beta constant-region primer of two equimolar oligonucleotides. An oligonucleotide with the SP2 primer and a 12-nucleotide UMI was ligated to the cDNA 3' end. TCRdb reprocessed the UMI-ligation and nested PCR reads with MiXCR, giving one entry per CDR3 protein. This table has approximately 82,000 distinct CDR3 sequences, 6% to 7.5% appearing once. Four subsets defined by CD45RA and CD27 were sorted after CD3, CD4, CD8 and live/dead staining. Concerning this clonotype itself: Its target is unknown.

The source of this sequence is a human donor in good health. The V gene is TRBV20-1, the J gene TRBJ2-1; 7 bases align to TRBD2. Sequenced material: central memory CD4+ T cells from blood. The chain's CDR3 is CSARSGSSGYNEQFF. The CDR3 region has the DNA TGCAGTGCTAGGTCCGGTTCTAGCGGCTACAATGAGCAGTTCTTC.